Listed below are T cell receptor beta chains from one sample, sequenced in a study of vaccination and CD4 T cells after COVID-19. Using its own MiXCR run on the PCR reads, TCRdb lists one record per CDR3 protein. The repertoire holds about 14,000 distinct CDR3 sequences, with 35% as singletons. Their cognate antigens are unknown. The sequencing input was CD4+ T cells from blood, cultured in vitro. The receptors were sampled from a human donor who had recovered from COVID-19. Each CDR3 is given with its conserved first and last residue. The D gene is left open where the match is weak. Size tells how often a clone was seen (once, few, many) or the class of an expanded clone, and some rows leave it out.

d_call,clone_size,j_call,v_call,cdr3_nt,cdr3_aa
NA,NA,TRBJ1-6,TRBV5-4,TGTGCCAGCAGCTTGGATACTTCCCCTAATTCACCCCTCCACTTT,CASSLDTSPNSPLHF
NA,NA,TRBJ1-5,TRBV20-1,TGCAGTGTTCAGACAGGCCGACGGAGCAATCAGCCCCAGCATTTT,CSVQTGRRSNQPQHF
TRBD2,NA,TRBJ2-5,TRBV12-3/TRBV12-4,TGTGCCAGCAGCATCCATAGCGGGAGCCAGGAGACCCAGTACTTC,CASSIHSGSQETQYF
TRBD1,NA,TRBJ2-7,TRBV2,TGTGCCAGCCTCGGGACAGGGGCCTACGAGCAGTACTTC,CASLGTGAYEQYF
TRBD2,few,TRBJ2-7,TRBV27,TGTGCCAGCAGTCTACCCCCCGGGACTAGCGGGATTGGGGTGCCCGAGCAGTACTTC,CASSLPPGTSGIGVPEQYF
NA,few,TRBJ1-1,TRBV6-1,TGTGCCAGCAGCCCCCCGGACACTGAAGCTTTCTTT,CASSPPDTEAFF
TRBD2,NA,TRBJ2-1,TRBV7-6,TGTGCCAGCAGCTTAGGGTTCCTGGGGAGCGGGAGTTTGGTATACAATGAGCAGTTCTTC,CASSLGFLGSGSLVYNEQFF
TRBD2,NA,TRBJ2-1,TRBV6-5,TGTGCCAGCAGTTACGCGACTAGCGGGAGGAATGAGCAGTTCTTC,CASSYATSGRNEQFF
NA,NA,TRBJ2-4,TRBV30,TGTGCCTCGGAGGTCAGGGAGCAACTAGCCAAAAACATTCAGTACTTC,CASEVREQLAKNIQYF
NA,NA,TRBJ2-1,TRBV11-3,TGTGCCAGCAGCTTAGGGGGCCTTAGGAGCTCCTACAATGAGCAGTTCTTC,CASSLGGLRSSYNEQFF
NA,few,TRBJ1-5,TRBV28,TGTGCCAGCAGTTTAAATCGGGGGGGTTATCAGCCCCAGCATTTT,CASSLNRGGYQPQHF
NA,few,TRBJ1-2,TRBV6-1,TGTGCCAGCAGAAGTTGGTCGGAGAATGGCTACACCTTC,CASRSWSENGYTF
NA,NA,TRBJ2-7,TRBV6-4,TGTGCCAGCAGTGACTCAGTAACCGAGCAGTACTTC,CASSDSVTEQYF
NA,few,TRBJ2-1,TRBV27,TGTGCCAGCGCGTCGGGAGAGTTATACAATGAGCAGTTCTTC,CASASGELYNEQFF
NA,NA,TRBJ2-3,TRBV7-3,TGTGCCAGCAGCGTTATTGGGGCCAAGGGAGATACGCAGTATTTT,CASSVIGAKGDTQYF
TRBD2,few,TRBJ2-1,TRBV15,TGTGCCACCAGCAGAGATGCGGTGGCTAGCGGGAGGTTTTACTGGGAGGTGCAGTTCTTC,CATSRDAVASGRFYWEVQFF
NA,medium-sized,TRBJ2-6,TRBV19,TGTGCCAGTAAGGAACCTGGGGCCAACGTCCTGACTTTC,CASKEPGANVLTF
NA,NA,TRBJ2-7,TRBV21-1,TGTGCCAGCAGCAAAGCGAAGAAAGGAGATTCATCCAGCATCTACGAGCAGTACTTC,CASSKAKKGDSSSIYEQYF
NA,NA,TRBJ2-7,TRBV19,TGTGCCAGTAGTATATCGGTCAACTCCTACGAGCAGTACTTC,CASSISVNSYEQYF
TRBD2,few,TRBJ2-1,TRBV28,TGTGCCAGCAGTGGACCTCGGGCGGGAGGTTTCAATGAGCAGTTCTTC,CASSGPRAGGFNEQFF